One and the same sample provided the 29 T cell receptor beta chains below, sequenced in a study of human T cells and chemical hapten exposure. Unfractionated whole blood yielded the extracted total RNA. From the 5' RACE reads, TCRdb called clonotypes with MiXCR, one entry per CDR3 protein. The table includes 70,000 to 85,000 distinct CDR3 sequences, about 16% detected once. The receptors here all came from a female donor in good health.

The V call is TRBV6-1, the J call TRBJ1-2; no definite D call. The CDR3 consists of 16 residues. The germline CDR1 and CDR2 sequences are MNHNS and SASEGT. Trimming cost V 7 bases and J 4 bases, with 22 bases left between them. CDR3: CASTRSWRATSYGYTF. The CDR3 bases are TGTGCCAGCACTAGATCATGGCGAGCAACGTCCTATGGCTACACCTTC.

The V and J genes are TRBV4-3 and TRBJ1-2; D remains ambiguous. In germline, CDR1 is LGHNA, CDR2 YSLEER. V gave up 0 bases and J gave up 8 bases, with 16 bases separating them. CDR3 size: 15 residues. CDR3 region: CASSQDRQAAWGYTF. The DNA of the CDR3 is TGCGCCAGCAGCCAAGATAGGCAGGCCGCCTGGGGCTACACCTTC.

This clonotype was picked up many times. The chain uses TRBV28 and TRBJ1-3; possibly TRBD1 for D (6 bases). Germline CDR1 reads MDHEN; CDR2 reads SYDVKM. V gave up 3 bases and J gave up 2 bases, with 14 bases separating them. This CDR3 spans 16 amino acids. CDR3 coding DNA: TGTGCCAGCAGTTTTCCCGGACAGAGTACTGGAAACACCATATATTTT. It codes for CASSFPGQSTGNTIYF.

This rearrangement joins TRBV30 to TRBJ2-3, with TRBD2 matching over 10 bases. Germline lookup yields CDR1 GTSNPN and CDR2 SVGIG (reference sequence). After removal of 6 bases from V and 4 bases from J, the junction contained 4 bases not matched to a gene. The CDR3 extends over 13 amino acids. CDR3 loop: CACGAGGSDTQYF. CDR3 sequence (DNA): TGTGCCTGTGGAGCGGGAGGGTCAGATACGCAGTATTTT.

This clonotype has only a few counts. The chain carries TRBV20-1 and TRBJ1-1; D call uncertain. The CDR3 spans 14 residues. Germline assignment: CDR1 DFQATT and CDR2 SNEGSKA (reference sequence). Trimming left V 1 base short and J 0 bases short, with 9 bases between. The CDR3 DNA reads as TGCAGTGCTAGAGGTCGGGGAGTGAACACTGAAGCTTTCTTT. As protein: CSARGRGVNTEAFF.

J is TRBJ2-7 and V is TRBV18, with D tentatively TRBD2 (6 bases). Per germline, CDR1 KGHSH and CDR2 LQKENI. The CDR3 runs 13 residues. Trimming pared 5 bases from V and 3 bases from J, leaving 11 bases between. CDR3 in amino acids: CASSSGTDYEQYF. For the CDR3, the DNA is TGTGCCAGCTCATCCGGGACTGACTACGAGCAGTACTTC.

The chain links TRBV28 to TRBJ1-4; 9 bases line up with TRBD1. This CDR3 is built from 15 residues. V shed 5 bases, J shed 5 bases, and the junction held 6 bases outside the gene matches. Germline V gives CDR1 MDHEN, CDR2 SYDVKM. The CDR3 nucleotides read TGTGCCAGCAGTCTCCCCGGGACAGGGAATGAAAAACTGTTTTTT. The encoded protein is CASSLPGTGNEKLFF.

There are a few counts of this clonotype. The V call is TRBV6-5, the J call TRBJ2-1, with 8 nucleotides matching TRBD2. There are 17 residues in the CDR3. The germline V gene has CDR1 MNHEY and CDR2 SVGAGI. The V and J ends lost 0 bases and 7 bases, in that order; junction bases with no gene match: 11. The CDR3 DNA is TGTGCCAGCAGTTACTCCTTACTCAGCGGGAGACGGAATGAGCAGTTCTTC. Encoded protein: CASSYSLLSGRRNEQFF.

This rearrangement joins TRBV3-1 to TRBJ2-4, with D possibly called TRBD1 or TRBD2 (5 bases each). V lost 4 bases and J 5 bases, leaving 9 bases between the germline ends. From germline, CDR1 is LGHDT and CDR2 YNNKEL (reference sequence). The CDR3 totals 13 residues. The CDR3 loop reads CASSRQGENIQYF. The CDR3 DNA reads TGTGCCAGCAGCCGTCAGGGAGAAAACATTCAGTACTTC.

This clonotype has a handful of counts. The chain uses TRBV7-9 and TRBJ2-7; D might be TRBD1 or TRBD2, each matching 5 bases. Germline CDR1 reads SEHNR; CDR2 reads FQNEAQ (reference sequence). The ends were cut back, 5 bases at V and 0 bases at J, with 14 bases in the middle. The CDR3 runs 15 residues. CDR3 amino acids: CASSTRDRSSYEQYF. CDR3 bases: TGTGCCAGCAGCACCCGGGACCGGAGCTCCTACGAGCAGTACTTC.

This clonotype came up many times. The chain links TRBV5-4 to TRBJ2-1, with 10 nucleotides matching TRBD2. Germline loops: CDR1 SGHNT, CDR2 YYREEE (reference sequence). The length of the CDR3 is 16 residues. V shed 4 bases, J shed 5 bases, and the junction held 9 bases outside the gene matches. The CDR3 DNA sequence: TGTGCCAGCAGCGCTTCTAGCGGGGGAAAAAACAATGAGCAGTTCTTC. This sequence encodes CASSASSGGKNNEQFF.

This clonotype has only a few counts. This rearrangement joins TRBV20-1 to TRBJ2-3, with D hard to call. Trimming took off 6 bases at V and 2 bases at J, with 18 bases between the two ends. There are 15 residues in the CDR3. Germline V gives CDR1 DFQATT, CDR2 SNEGSKA (reference sequence). The CDR3 here is CSASHSGEITDTQYF. The CDR3 nucleotides read TGCAGTGCGAGCCACTCTGGAGAGATCACAGATACGCAGTATTTT.

The J gene is TRBJ1-5, the V gene TRBV6-5; D is uncertain. The CDR3 totals 13 residues. Germline V gene sequence: CDR1 MNHEY, CDR2 SVGAGI. V was trimmed by 2 bases and J by 5 bases, leaving 7 bases between them. CDR3 sequence (DNA): TGTGCCAGCAGTTACAATAGGGATCAGCCCCAGCATTTT. Translating gives CASSYNRDQPQHF.

This rearrangement joins TRBV5-1 to TRBJ2-2; 7 nucleotides align to TRBD1. This CDR3 is 16 amino acids long. Germline V gene lookup returns CDR1 SGHRS and CDR2 YFSETQ. Trimming cost V 2 bases and J 0 bases; bases outside gene matches: 4. The CDR3 nucleotides are TGCGCCAGCAGCTTCGACAGGGTGGCGAACACCGGGGAGCTGTTTTTT. It yields the protein CASSFDRVANTGELFF.

The J gene is TRBJ1-5, the V gene TRBV18, with 7 bases matching TRBD1. This CDR3 has 14 amino acids. The V gene end was trimmed by 5 bases and the J gene end by 5 bases; junction bases not matched to a gene: 6. Germline V lookup: CDR1 KGHSH, CDR2 LQKENI. CDR3 region: CASSRQGLDQPQHF. CDR3 sequence (DNA): TGTGCCAGCTCAAGACAGGGCCTCGATCAGCCCCAGCATTTT.

This clonotype was picked up a small number of times. This chain connects TRBV7-9 to TRBJ2-7; TRBD2 agrees at 7 bases. The CDR3 covers 14 residues. Looked up from germline, CDR1 is SEHNR and CDR2 is FQNEAQ (reference sequence). Losses at the gene ends were 5 bases for V and 5 bases for J; bases not matched to a gene: 9. In DNA form, the CDR3 reads TGTGCCAGCAGCATAGGGGAGGGCGGCCACGAGCAGTACTTC. Translated: CASSIGEGGHEQYF. Using reference TRBV7-9 and TRBJ2-7 for the parts outside the CDR3, the full variable domain is DTGVSQNPRHKITKRGQNVTFRCDPISEHNRLYWYRQTLGQGPEFLTYFQNEAQLEKSRLLSDRFSAERPKGSFSTLEIQRTEQGDSAMYLCASSIGEGGHEQYFGPGTRLTVT.

In this sample, this clonotype turned up a few times. The V and J genes are TRBV20-1 and TRBJ2-1; D is possibly TRBD1 (6 bases). CDR1 is DFQATT, CDR2 SNEGSKA, per germline (reference sequence). The CDR3 runs 16 residues. Trimming removed 5 bases at V and 0 bases at J, with 17 bases between. For the CDR3, the DNA is TGCAGTGCTGGGGAACAGGGATGGAGCTCCTACAATGAGCAGTTCTTC. Its translation is CSAGEQGWSSYNEQFF.

This clonotype was found a few times. The CDR3 DNA follows: TGCGCCAGCAGCTATATAACGGGGACAGAGCAGTACTTC. Protein: CASSYITGTEQYF. The rearrangement links TRBV5-1 to TRBJ2-7, with TRBD1 as a possible D gene (6 bases). The CDR3 is 13 residues long. Deletions cut 3 bases from V and 7 bases from J, with 14 bases between. CDR1 is SGHRS, CDR2 YFSETQ, per germline.

The chain is built from TRBV5-1 and TRBJ2-1; the D gene is possibly TRBD1 (6 bases). From germline, CDR1 is SGHRS and CDR2 YFSETQ. This CDR3 is built from 15 residues. V lost 2 bases to trimming and J lost 8 bases, with 17 bases between them. CDR3 sequence: CASSFQLGAGDEQFF. DNA for the CDR3: TGCGCCAGCAGCTTTCAGCTGGGGGCTGGGGATGAGCAGTTCTTC.

In its sample, this clonotype was seen many times. This chain connects TRBV19 to TRBJ2-4; D is ambiguous. The V gene lost 4 bases and the J gene lost 0 bases, with 16 bases spanning the gap. CDR3 length: 17 residues. CDR1 and CDR2 from the germline V gene are LNHDA and SQIVND (reference sequence). CDR3 sequence: CASSTDLSPLAKNIQYF. For the CDR3, the DNA is TGTGCCAGTAGTACAGACTTGAGCCCGCTAGCCAAAAACATTCAGTACTTC. The full variable domain, completed using reference TRBV19 and TRBJ2-4, is DGGITQSPKYLFRKEGQNVTLSCEQNLNHDAMYWYRQDPGQGLRLIYYSQIVNDFQKGDIAEGYSVSREKKESFPLTVTSAQKNPTAFYLCASSTDLSPLAKNIQYFGAGTRLSVL.

This clonotype has only a few counts. J is TRBJ2-1 and V is TRBV7-9; 8 bases match TRBD2. After removal of 4 bases from V and 1 base from J, the junction contained 15 bases not matched to a gene. Germline values: CDR1 SEHNR, CDR2 FQNEAQ (reference sequence). The length of the CDR3 is 19 residues. Here the CDR3 DNA reads TGTGCCAGCAGCTATTATGGGACTTTAGCGGGACTATCCTACAATGAGCAGTTCTTC. Translated: CASSYYGTLAGLSYNEQFF.

Turning to this clonotype: Given a much more abundant clone one base away, this may be a read error. J is TRBJ2-7 and V is TRBV18; weak D call: TRBD2 (6 bases). The length of the CDR3 is 15 residues. Germline V CDR1 and CDR2: KGHSH, LQKENI. Here the CDR3 reads CASSLQGSGAYVQYF. CDR3 DNA: TGTGCCAGCTCACTTCAGGGTAGCGGAGCCTACGTGCAGTACTTC.

This clonotype was detected once. The genes are TRBV20-1 and TRBJ2-3; no firm D call. The CDR3 consists of 13 residues. CDR1 DFQATT and CDR2 SNEGSKA come from the germline V gene (reference sequence). V dropped 1 base and J dropped 0 bases, with 5 bases sitting between them. The CDR3 sequence is CSARVTSTDTQYF. CDR3 coding DNA: TGCAGTGCTAGAGTGACGAGCACAGATACGCAGTATTTT.

This clonotype was observed a handful of times. The J gene is TRBJ2-4, the V gene TRBV7-2; no clear D. The CDR3 length is 18 residues. V lost 5 bases and J 1 base, leaving 21 bases between the germline ends. Germline V gene sequence: CDR1 SGHTA, CDR2 FQGNSA. CDR3 region: CASSRNSITPGAKNIQYF. The CDR3 region has the DNA TGTGCCAGCAGCCGTAACTCTATAACTCCGGGCGCCAAAAACATTCAGTACTTC.

This clonotype was picked up a small number of times. The chain carries TRBV29-1 and TRBJ1-5; D is perhaps TRBD1 (5 bases). CDR3 length: 13 residues. CDR1 is SQVTM and CDR2 is ANQGSEA in the germline V gene. The V gene lost 6 bases and the J gene lost 1 base, with 10 bases spanning the gap. This CDR3 is CSVGPGSNQPQHF. The CDR3 DNA sequence: TGCAGCGTGGGGCCCGGAAGCAATCAGCCCCAGCATTTT.

The chain is built from TRBV18 and TRBJ2-7; 8 nucleotides line up with TRBD1. V shed 4 bases and J 5 bases; nucleotides not matched to a gene: 4. The CDR3 loop spans 13 amino acids. The germline gives CDR1 KGHSH, CDR2 LQKENI. The CDR3 DNA follows: TGTGCCAGCTCACAGGACAGGGCTAACGAGCAGTACTTC. The encoded protein is CASSQDRANEQYF.

CDR3 protein: CASSSFWDSSYNEQFF. In nucleotides, the CDR3 is TGTGCCAGCAGTTCCTTCTGGGACTCCTCCTACAATGAGCAGTTCTTC. The chain combines TRBV28 with TRBJ2-1; tentatively, D is TRBD2 (6 bases). Germline CDR1 reads MDHEN; CDR2 reads SYDVKM. V lost 4 bases to trimming and J lost 0 bases, with 13 bases between them. The CDR3 contains 16 residues.

The chain employs TRBV29-1 and TRBJ1-3, with TRBD1 as a possible D gene (6 bases). The germline V gene encodes CDR1 SQVTM and CDR2 ANQGSEA. V dropped 6 bases and J dropped 1 base, with 10 bases sitting between them. This CDR3 region has 13 residues. The CDR3: CSVRQGSGNTIYF. DNA of the CDR3: TGCAGCGTCCGCCAGGGGTCTGGAAACACCATATATTTT.

The rearrangement uses TRBV5-4 and TRBJ2-1, with 8 bases identical to TRBD1. The CDR3 is made up of 15 amino acids. CDR1 is SGHNT and CDR2 is YYREEE in the germline V gene (reference sequence). V trimming: 8 bases; J trimming: 1 base; junction bases outside the gene matches: 8. For the CDR3, the DNA is TGTGCCAGTTCAACCGGGACAGGTTCCTACAATGAGCAGTTCTTC. Translated: CASSTGTGSYNEQFF.